The 20 T cell receptor beta chains presented below share a single source sample, sequenced in a study of T cell repertoires in cytomegalovirus infection. MiXCR, applied by TCRdb to the reads, yields one record per CDR3 protein. The data hold 300,000 or so distinct CDR3 sequences, with roughly 25% observed a single time. For these receptors, no antigen is known. This sample comprised cultured PBMCs, obtained from culture after CMV antigen stimulation. These receptors all come from a human donor in good health (CMV status not recorded). Some clones in this sample may be carry-over from other donors' samples.

This chain connects TRBV27 to TRBJ1-2, with no clear D. Looked up from germline, CDR1 is MNHEY and CDR2 is SMNVEV (reference sequence). V lost 8 bases to trimming and J lost 2 bases, with 12 bases between them. The CDR3 covers 13 residues. CDR3 region: CASAAEMNYGYTF. Here the CDR3 DNA reads TGTGCCAGCGCAGCAGAAATGAACTATGGCTACACCTTC.

The rearrangement uses TRBV7-2 and TRBJ2-1; 10 bases agree with TRBD1. This CDR3 comprises 15 residues. Germline V gene data show CDR1 as SGHTA and CDR2 as FQGNSA. After removal of 5 bases from V and 7 bases from J, the junction contained 8 bases not matched to a gene. The CDR3 bases are TGTGCCAGCAGCCCCAGACAGGGGGCCTCAAATGAGCAGTTCTTC. Translated, it gives CASSPRQGASNEQFF.

This clonotype occurred a few times. V and J are TRBV7-9 and TRBJ1-3; maybe TRBD1 (6 bases). V was shortened by 5 bases and J by 0 bases, with 11 bases between the two germline ends. Germline V gives CDR1 SEHNR, CDR2 FQNEAQ (reference sequence). The CDR3 spans 15 residues. The CDR3 DNA reads TGTGCCAGCAGCAGAGGGGGAAGCTCTGGAAACACCATATATTTT. Its protein product is CASSRGGSSGNTIYF.

This clonotype was seen a handful of times. CDR3 region: CASGSGPLTEAFF. The DNA of the CDR3 is TGTGCCAGCGGCTCCGGGCCCCTCACTGAAGCTTTCTTT. The J gene is TRBJ1-1, the V gene TRBV6-2 or TRBV6-3, with D unclear. Germline V gene lookup returns CDR1 MNHEY and CDR2 SVGEGT. The V and J ends lost 8 bases and 4 bases respectively, with 14 bases between them. The CDR3 covers 13 residues.

The chain is built from TRBV4-3 and TRBJ2-1; D is uncertain. This CDR3 is built from 16 residues. Germline V CDR1 and CDR2: LGHNA, YSLEER. V was clipped by 0 bases and J by 6 bases, with 15 bases between them. This CDR3 is CASSQETSYVGNEQFF. CDR3 DNA sequence: TGCGCCAGCAGCCAAGAGACATCGTATGTAGGCAATGAGCAGTTCTTC.

This clonotype was seen many times. The chain combines TRBV7-2 with TRBJ2-3; D call uncertain. The V gene's germline CDR1 is SGHTA and CDR2 FQGNSA. The CDR3 contains 13 residues. V gave up 5 bases and J gave up 0 bases, with 6 bases separating them. The CDR3 loop reads CASSRPSTDTQYF. CDR3 bases: TGTGCCAGCAGCAGGCCTAGCACAGATACGCAGTATTTT.

The chain links TRBV28 to TRBJ2-1; D is perhaps TRBD2 (6 bases). The CDR3 is made up of 15 amino acids. Germline V lookup: CDR1 MDHEN, CDR2 SYDVKM. V was pared by 6 bases and J by 5 bases, with 17 bases between. This chain's CDR3 is CASSKTGPGDNEQFF. The CDR3, as DNA: TGTGCCAGCAGCAAGACGGGACCGGGGGACAATGAGCAGTTCTTC.

This clonotype was seen ten or more times. The genes are TRBV12-3 or TRBV12-4 and TRBJ1-1, with a weak D call TRBD1 (6 bases). The CDR3 length is 13 residues. V shed 2 bases and J shed 4 bases, with 8 bases lying between them. In DNA, the CDR3 is TGTGCCAGCAGTTTAAGGGGGATCACTGAAGCTTTCTTT. Translating it yields CASSLRGITEAFF.

The rearrangement joins TRBV20-1 to TRBJ1-1, with a possible D match to TRBD1 (6 bases). V was pared by 5 bases and J by 7 bases, with 17 bases between. The CDR3 is 13 amino acids. From germline, CDR1 is DFQATT and CDR2 SNEGSKA (reference sequence). The CDR3 DNA follows: TGCAGTGCTTCCTACCGACAGGCTAATGAAGCTTTCTTT. As protein: CSASYRQANEAFF.

This clonotype was seen a handful of times. This chain links TRBV25-1 with TRBJ2-2; D may correspond to TRBD1 or TRBD2 (5 bases each). There are 15 residues in the CDR3. From germline, CDR1 is MGHDK and CDR2 SYGVNS. The germline V and J ends were trimmed by 6 bases and 0 bases, with 11 bases remaining between them. The CDR3 here is CASRKRGANTGELFF. In nucleotides, the CDR3 is TGTGCCAGCAGGAAGAGGGGAGCGAACACCGGGGAGCTGTTTTTT.

This clonotype was counted many times. The chain couples TRBV7-3 to TRBJ2-1; D gene ambiguous. The CDR3 has 13 residues. V was clipped by 2 bases and J by 5 bases, with 7 bases between them. Germline assignment: CDR1 SGHTA and CDR2 FQGTGA. The CDR3 is CASSLSGDNEQFF. The CDR3, as DNA: TGTGCCAGCAGCTTATCTGGGGACAATGAGCAGTTCTTC. The whole variable domain, remainder taken from reference TRBV7-3 and TRBJ2-1, is GAGVSQTPSNKVTEKGKYVELRCDPISGHTALYWYRQSLGQGPEFLIYFQGTGAADDSGLPNDRFFAVRPEGSVSTLKIQRTERGDSAVYLCASSLSGDNEQFFGPGTRLTVL.

This chain joins TRBV19 and TRBJ2-1; the match to TRBD2 covers 10 bases. Germline trimming cut 3 bases from V and 7 bases from J; bases unmatched to any gene: 9. Germline V lookup: CDR1 LNHDA, CDR2 SQIVND (reference sequence). This CDR3 has 16 residues. This CDR3 is CASSIRGASGSNEQFF. CDR3 DNA: TGTGCCAGTAGTATTAGAGGGGCTAGCGGGAGTAATGAGCAGTTCTTC.

This clonotype occurred a few times. The chain links TRBV24-1 to TRBJ2-5, with D perhaps TRBD2 (6 bases). The CDR3 has 17 amino acids. Between the trimmed V and J ends, which lost 3 bases and 5 bases, there was a span of 21 bases. Per germline, CDR1 KGHDR and CDR2 SFDVKD. This chain's CDR3 is CATSDPREVKGRETQYF. In DNA form, the CDR3 reads TGTGCCACCAGTGATCCAAGGGAGGTGAAAGGGAGGGAGACCCAGTACTTC.

This clonotype was picked up a small number of times. V and J are TRBV7-2 and TRBJ2-3, with TRBD2 identical over 10 bases. CDR3 length: 15 residues. Per the germline V gene, CDR1 is SGHTA and CDR2 is FQGNSA. Trimming cost V 5 bases and J 2 bases; bases outside gene matches: 4. The CDR3 loop reads CASSDLAGATDTQYF. CDR3 DNA sequence: TGTGCCAGCAGCGACCTAGCGGGAGCCACAGATACGCAGTATTTT.

The chain carries TRBV29-1 and TRBJ2-3; TRBD2 aligns across 8 bases. The germline CDR1 and CDR2 sequences are SQVTM and ANQGSEA. The CDR3 extends over 15 amino acids. Unmatched junction bases numbered 8, after V lost 0 bases and J lost 6 bases. CDR3 loop: CSVEDRGGDRDTQYF. The CDR3 bases are TGCAGCGTTGAAGATCGGGGGGGAGATAGGGATACGCAGTATTTT.

This clonotype was detected ten times or more. This chain joins TRBV4-2 and TRBJ2-1; 14 bases are a match to TRBD2. Germline V lookup: CDR1 LGHNA, CDR2 YNFKEQ. The trim removed 5 bases at V and 6 bases at J, leaving 3 bases unmatched. This CDR3 region has 15 residues. DNA for the CDR3: TGTGCCAGCAGCTCGGGGACTAGCGGGAGCAATGAGCAGTTCTTC. Its translation: CASSSGTSGSNEQFF.

This clonotype was recorded a few times. The rearrangement links TRBV7-2 to TRBJ2-1; D gene uncertain. CDR3 length: 16 amino acids. The V gene lost 2 bases and the J gene lost 0 bases, with 11 bases spanning the gap. The germline V gene encodes CDR1 SGHTA and CDR2 FQGNSA. The chain's CDR3 is CASSLSRLSSYNEQFF. DNA of the CDR3: TGTGCCAGCAGCTTAAGCCGGCTGAGCTCCTACAATGAGCAGTTCTTC. The full variable domain, rest sourced from reference TRBV7-2 and TRBJ2-1, is GAGVSQSPSNKVTEKGKDVELRCDPISGHTALYWYRQSLGQGLEFLIYFQGNSAPDKSGLPSDRFSAERTGGSVSTLTIQRTQQEDSAVYLCASSLSRLSSYNEQFFGPGTRLTVL.

This clonotype was observed at least ten times. The chain combines TRBV7-2 with TRBJ1-1; 8 bases agree with TRBD1. CDR3 length equals 13 residues. The V gene's germline CDR1 is SGHTA and CDR2 FQGNSA. With 7 bases clipped from V and 5 bases from J, the junction kept 6 bases outside the gene matches. This CDR3 reads CASKAGGSTEAFF. The CDR3 DNA sequence: TGTGCCAGCAAAGCAGGGGGCAGTACTGAAGCTTTCTTT.

This clonotype has just a few counts. The chain links TRBV6-2 or TRBV6-3 to TRBJ2-5; the D gene could be TRBD1 or TRBD2 (5 bases each). V lost 0 bases and J 3 bases, leaving 17 bases between the germline ends. The V gene's germline CDR1 is MNHEY and CDR2 SVGEGT. This CDR3 has 17 residues. This chain's CDR3 is CASSYSSGTVVEETQYF. CDR3 bases: TGTGCCAGCAGTTACTCGTCCGGGACCGTCGTTGAAGAGACCCAGTACTTC.

This clonotype was observed a few times. J is TRBJ2-7 and V is TRBV19, with D perhaps being TRBD1 or TRBD2 (5 bases each). Germline lookup yields CDR1 LNHDA and CDR2 SQIVND (reference sequence). Trimming cost V 5 bases and J 3 bases, with 11 bases left between them. The CDR3 is made up of 13 amino acids. Here the CDR3 reads CASSLRDGYEQYF. For the CDR3, the DNA is TGTGCCAGTAGTCTCCGGGACGGCTACGAGCAGTACTTC.